This passage covers 10 T cell receptor beta chains from one sample sequenced in a study of identical twins. TCRdb re-called the 5' RACE reads through MiXCR, storing one row per CDR3 protein. The sample holds 400,000 or so distinct CDR3 sequences, approximately 8.8% seen once. Sequencing input: naive T cells sorted from blood. The receptors were sampled from a woman between 50 and 59 years old in good health.

This clonotype came up a few times. The V and J genes are TRBV5-1 and TRBJ1-1; D gene ambiguous. Deletions cut 0 bases from V and 7 bases from J, with 7 bases between. From germline, CDR1 is SGHRS and CDR2 YFSETQ. The CDR3 is 12 residues long. CDR3 sequence: CASSLGESEAFF. CDR3 in DNA: TGCGCCAGCAGCTTGGGAGAGAGTGAAGCTTTCTTT.

Worth noting for this clonotype: Possible read error: a much larger clone is one base away. V and J are TRBV20-1 and TRBJ2-1; 8 nucleotides match TRBD2. This CDR3 contains 14 residues. J lost 4 bases, V lost 6 bases, and 8 bases had no gene match. From germline, CDR1 is DFQATT and CDR2 SNEGSKA (reference sequence). The CDR3 nucleotides are TGCAGTGCCAAGGCACTAGCGGATTACAATGAGCAGTTCTTC. Translation gives CSAKALADYNEQFF.

This clonotype was observed a few times. This chain links TRBV6-5 with TRBJ2-1; D is uncertain. Per the germline V gene, CDR1 is MNHEY and CDR2 is SVGAGI. This CDR3 has 12 amino acids. Trimming cost V 4 bases and J 5 bases, with 6 bases left between them. The CDR3 reads CASSLANNEQFF. DNA for the CDR3: TGTGCCAGCAGTTTGGCTAACAATGAGCAGTTCTTC.

This clonotype was counted between two and nine times. J is TRBJ2-3 and V is TRBV24-1, with TRBD1 as a possible D gene (6 bases). Between the trimmed V and J ends, which lost 3 bases and 1 base, there was a span of 10 bases. The length of the CDR3 is 15 residues. Per the germline V gene, CDR1 is KGHDR and CDR2 is SFDVKD. The CDR3 DNA is TGTGCCACCAGTGATCAGACAGGAGGCACAGATACGCAGTATTTT. This gives the protein CATSDQTGGTDTQYF.

This clonotype has ten or more counts. The chain has TRBV10-3 and TRBJ2-7; maybe TRBD1 (6 bases). V lost 6 bases and J 2 bases, leaving 14 bases between the germline ends. In germline, CDR1 is ENHRY, CDR2 SYGVKD. The CDR3 is 14 amino acids. The CDR3 DNA reads TGTGCCATCAGACACGGGACAAGCACCTACGAGCAGTACTTC. This translates into CAIRHGTSTYEQYF.

In this sample, this clonotype turned up many times. CDR3 nucleotide sequence: TGTGCCACCAGTGATTTACCGAATGAGCAGTTCTTC. Its protein is CATSDLPNEQFF. The genes are TRBV24-1 and TRBJ2-1; D gene ambiguous. Trimming removed 1 base from V and 7 bases from J, with 4 bases in between. Germline CDR1 is KGHDR and CDR2 is SFDVKD. There are 12 residues in the CDR3.

The chain combines TRBV20-1 with TRBJ2-7, with D perhaps given as TRBD1 or TRBD2 (5 bases each). The germline gives CDR1 DFQATT, CDR2 SNEGSKA (reference sequence). V lost 0 bases and J lost 5, with 14 bases in between. The CDR3 loop spans 14 amino acids. This CDR3 is CSARDMGPGDEQYF. In DNA form, the CDR3 reads TGCAGTGCTAGAGATATGGGACCTGGCGACGAGCAGTACTTC.

This clonotype was observed a few times. For the CDR3, the DNA is TGCAGTGCTAGCGAAACTAATCAGCCCCAGCATTTT. It codes for CSASETNQPQHF. V and J are TRBV20-1 and TRBJ1-5; D is ambiguous. Germline lookup yields CDR1 DFQATT and CDR2 SNEGSKA (reference sequence). The CDR3 is 12 residues long. V was trimmed by 3 bases and J by 4 bases, leaving 7 bases between them.

This clonotype has a handful of counts. V is TRBV5-1 and J is TRBJ1-1, with D perhaps matching TRBD1 (5 bases). Germline V CDR1 and CDR2: SGHRS, YFSETQ. The CDR3 loop spans 13 amino acids. V lost 4 bases and J lost 6, with 13 bases in between. This CDR3 reads CASSARDLAEAFF. CDR3 DNA: TGCGCCAGCAGCGCCAGGGACCTGGCTGAAGCTTTCTTT.

This clonotype has a count of ten or more. The rearrangement joins TRBV5-1 to TRBJ2-5, with D maybe TRBD1 (5 bases). Germline V gene lookup returns CDR1 SGHRS and CDR2 YFSETQ. The V end was cut by 3 bases, the J end by 4 bases, with 10 bases between. This CDR3 contains 13 residues. The CDR3 sequence: CASSSGPGETQYF. For the CDR3, the DNA is TGCGCCAGCAGCTCAGGGCCAGGAGAGACCCAGTACTTC.